Listed here are 21 T cell receptor beta chains from one sample, sequenced in a study of beta chain features in type 1 diabetes. Expressed TCRB transcripts were sequenced because the isolated RNA had all been reverse transcribed beforehand. The data were produced by immunoSEQ multiplex PCR, yet TCRdb's version contains in-frame clones alone and is incomplete. The sample yields hundreds of thousands of clones, roughly 12% seen once. Specimen: naive CD4+ T cells from blood. The source of these receptors is a man in his late teens or twenties in good health.

The V and J genes are TRBV7-9 and TRBJ1-1; D call uncertain. Germline assignment: CDR1 SEHNR and CDR2 FQNEAQ (reference sequence). Trimming shortened V by 8 bases and J by 8 bases, and 18 bases separated the two germline ends. The CDR3 has 13 amino acids. CDR3 loop: CASSLVLGPEAFF. CDR3 DNA: TGTGCCAGCTCACTGGTATTGGGCCCCGAAGCTTTCTTT.

The chain has TRBV27 and TRBJ2-7, with 7 bases aligning to TRBD1. With V trimmed by 3 bases and J by 5 bases, 7 bases remained unmatched. Germline assignment: CDR1 MNHEY and CDR2 SMNVEV (reference sequence). The CDR3 consists of 14 residues. This chain's CDR3 is CASSLRYRGDEQYF. The CDR3 nucleotides are TGTGCCAGCAGTTTGCGATACAGGGGTGACGAGCAGTACTTC.

This chain uses TRBV7-2 with TRBJ2-3; the match to TRBD2 covers 9 bases. This CDR3 has 16 amino acids. Germline V gene sequence: CDR1 SGHTA, CDR2 FQGNSA. V dropped 5 bases and J dropped 1; count of bases not matched to a gene: 7. As DNA, the CDR3 is TGTGCCAGCAGCGATCGTAGACTAGCGGGCACAGATACGCAGTATTTT. Its translation: CASSDRRLAGTDTQYF.

The gene calls are TRBV30 and TRBJ2-2, with 7 bases lining up with TRBD1. The CDR3 covers 13 residues. After removal of 5 bases from V and 3 bases from J, the junction contained 3 bases not matched to a gene. CDR1 and CDR2 from the germline V gene are GTSNPN and SVGIG (reference sequence). The CDR3 loop reads CAWARGHTGELFF. CDR3 DNA sequence: TGTGCCTGGGCTAGGGGGCACACCGGGGAGCTGTTTTTT.

This clone was observed a few times. The chain has TRBV9 and TRBJ2-2; weak D call: TRBD2 (5 bases). The CDR3 has 15 residues. Between the trimmed V and J ends, which lost 0 bases and 2 bases, there was a span of 8 bases. CDR1 is SGDLS, CDR2 YYNGEE, per germline. The CDR3 protein is CASSVAGYNTGELFF. CDR3 DNA sequence: TGTGCCAGCAGCGTAGCGGGATATAACACCGGGGAGCTGTTTTTT. The entire variable domain, with the rest obtained from reference TRBV9 and TRBJ2-2, is as follows: DSGVTQTPKHLITATGQRVTLRCSPRSGDLSVYWYQQSLDQGLQFLIQYYNGEERAKGNILERFSAQQFPDLHSELNLSSLELGDSALYFCASSVAGYNTGELFFGEGSRLTVL.

This clone turned up a few times. The V gene is TRBV7-3, the J gene TRBJ2-1, with D maybe TRBD2 (5 bases). The CDR3 covers 13 residues. Trimming removed 2 bases from V and 15 bases from J, with 17 bases in between. Germline CDR1 is SGHTA and CDR2 is FQGTGA. The DNA of the CDR3 is TGTGCCAGCAGCTTAGGTCAGGTAGCGTCTCCGTTCTTC. Encoded protein: CASSLGQVASPFF.

The table lists this clone with a few counts. The chain couples TRBV6-6 to TRBJ1-5; D might be TRBD1 (6 bases). From germline, CDR1 is MNHNY and CDR2 SVGAGI (reference sequence). V shed 9 bases and J shed 2 bases, with 11 bases lying between them. The CDR3 length is 13 residues. CDR3 coding DNA: TGTGCCAGTACCAGGGGTGGCAATCAGCCCCAGCATTTT. This gives the protein CASTRGGNQPQHF.

This clone has more than one count but fewer than ten. This sequence joins TRBV28 and TRBJ1-1; 8 bases match TRBD1. Losses at the gene ends were 6 bases for V and 0 bases for J; bases not matched to a gene: 15. The CDR3 covers 18 residues. Germline V lookup: CDR1 MDHEN, CDR2 SYDVKM. The CDR3 loop is CASRPGQGTVSMNTEAFF. The CDR3 DNA sequence: TGTGCCAGCAGGCCAGGACAGGGAACGGTTAGCATGAACACTGAAGCTTTCTTT. The entire variable domain, with the rest obtained from reference TRBV28 and TRBJ1-1, is as follows: DVKVTQSSRYLVKRTGEKVFLECVQDMDHENMFWYRQDPGLGLRLIYFSYDVKMKEKGDIPEGYSVSREKKERFSLILESASTNQTSMYLCASRPGQGTVSMNTEAFFGQGTRLTVV.

There are a few counts of this clone. This rearrangement joins TRBV30 to TRBJ1-2; tentatively, D is TRBD1 (6 bases). The germline V gene has CDR1 GTSNPN and CDR2 SVGIG (reference sequence). The CDR3 is made up of 13 amino acids. V lost 4 bases to trimming and J lost 6 bases, with 15 bases between them. The CDR3 sequence is CAWTVGGGDGYTF. For the CDR3, the DNA is TGTGCCTGGACCGTGGGGGGGGGCGATGGCTACACCTTC. Supplemented by reference TRBV30 and TRBJ1-2, the full variable domain reads SQTIHQWPATLVQPVGSPLSLECTVEGTSNPNLYWYRQAAGRGLQLLFYSVGIGQISSEVPQNLSASRPQDRQFILSSKKLLLSDSGFYLCAWTVGGGDGYTFGSGTRLTVV.

A few counts support this clone. The rearrangement uses TRBV6-1 and TRBJ2-7, with TRBD1 matching over 7 bases. The germline V gene encodes CDR1 MNHNS and CDR2 SASEGT. V was clipped by 6 bases and J by 2 bases; unmatched bases: 7. This CDR3 is 14 amino acids long. The CDR3 nucleotides read TGTGCCAGCAGAGATGGACAGGAGACCTACGAGCAGTACTTC. Amino acids: CASRDGQETYEQYF.

This chain links TRBV28 with TRBJ2-7; 8 bases map to TRBD2. V was clipped by 5 bases and J by 1 base; unmatched bases: 10. CDR1 is MDHEN, CDR2 SYDVKM, per germline. There are 16 residues in the CDR3. The CDR3 DNA sequence: TGTGCCAGCAGTCCGGGGACCAGCGGGGGATCCTACGAGCAGTACTTC. Translated, it gives CASSPGTSGGSYEQYF.

The gene calls are TRBV6-5 and TRBJ1-6; TRBD1 agrees at 8 bases. CDR3 length: 15 residues. V shed 2 bases and J 5 bases; nucleotides not matched to a gene: 2. The germline V gene encodes CDR1 MNHEY and CDR2 SVGAGI. CDR3 sequence (DNA): TGTGCCAGCAGTTACCAGACAGGGGATAATTCACCCCTCCACTTT. Translating gives CASSYQTGDNSPLHF.

This clone was picked up many times. The chain couples TRBV30 to TRBJ1-5; no clear D gene. Germline loops: CDR1 GTSNPN, CDR2 SVGIG (reference sequence). The CDR3 contains 13 residues. V was cut by 0 bases and J by 4 bases, with 7 bases left in between. The CDR3 is CAWSVVSNQPQHF. DNA of the CDR3: TGTGCCTGGAGTGTCGTGAGTAATCAGCCCCAGCATTTT. Filled out from reference TRBV30 and TRBJ1-5, the complete variable domain reads SQTIHQWPATLVQPVGSPLSLECTVEGTSNPNLYWYRQAAGRGLQLLFYSVGIGQISSEVPQNLSASRPQDRQFILSSKKLLLSDSGFYLCAWSVVSNQPQHFGDGTRLSIL.

CDR3 nucleotides: TGTGCCAGCAGCCAAACTTCGGGACTAGCGGGAACAAACACCGGGGAGCTGTTTTTT. Protein: CASSQTSGLAGTNTGELFF. The V call is TRBV4-2, the J call TRBJ2-2; the match to TRBD2 covers 13 bases. Trimming cost V 2 bases and J 2 bases; bases outside gene matches: 8. The CDR3 spans 19 residues. The germline V gene encodes CDR1 LGHNA and CDR2 YNFKEQ.

The J gene is TRBJ1-1, the V gene TRBV7-9; possibly TRBD1 for D (5 bases). The CDR3 is 15 amino acids. Germline V gives CDR1 SEHNR, CDR2 FQNEAQ (reference sequence). The ends were cut back, 5 bases at V and 0 bases at J, with 13 bases in the middle. CDR3 DNA: TGTGCCAGCAGCCCGCCTCAGGGATTGAACACTGAAGCTTTCTTT. Residues: CASSPPQGLNTEAFF.

In its sample, this clone was seen a few times. The V and J genes are TRBV30 and TRBJ1-6; 11 bases match TRBD1. Germline-derived CDR1 and CDR2 are GTSNPN and SVGIG (reference sequence). The junction had 10 bases not matched to a gene; V was cut back by 5 bases and J by 10 bases. CDR3 length equals 15 residues. CDR3 sequence (DNA): TGTGCCTGGGGTAGCGGGACAGGGGGTATCTCACCCCTCCACTTT. Translating it yields CAWGSGTGGISPLHF.

The rearrangement links TRBV18 to TRBJ2-1; D is perhaps TRBD2 (5 bases). The CDR3 is 13 residues long. Germline values: CDR1 KGHSH, CDR2 LQKENI. Trimming stripped 9 bases from V and 5 bases from J, with 14 bases between. The DNA for the CDR3 is TGTGCCAGTTCCCGGGCGGGCCACAATGAGCAGTTCTTC. Encoded protein: CASSRAGHNEQFF.

The chain couples TRBV30 to TRBJ1-3; D gene ambiguous. The CDR3 contains 14 residues. CDR1 is GTSNPN, CDR2 SVGIG, per germline (reference sequence). V was shortened by 2 bases and J by 10 bases, with 18 bases between the two germline ends. CDR3 sequence: CAWSSLPAGGTIYF. For the CDR3, the DNA is TGTGCCTGGAGTTCACTGCCCGCCGGAGGGACCATATATTTT.

The V gene is TRBV7-3, the J gene TRBJ2-7; 11 bases map to TRBD2. The ends lost 5 bases at V and 2 bases at J; junction bases unmatched: 2. Germline V gives CDR1 SGHTA, CDR2 FQGTGA. This CDR3 has 14 residues. CDR3 nucleotide sequence: TGTGCCAGCAGCCCTAGCGGGGGGACCTACGAGCAGTACTTC. Protein: CASSPSGGTYEQYF.

In this sample, this clone turned up a few times. This sequence joins TRBV15 and TRBJ2-7; D remains ambiguous. Germline CDR1 LNHNV, CDR2 YYDKDF (reference sequence). Trimming cost V 0 bases and J 3 bases, with 6 bases left between them. This CDR3 spans 13 amino acids. The DNA for the CDR3 is TGTGCCACCAGCAGAGATCACGGCTACGAGCAGTACTTC. Its translation: CATSRDHGYEQYF. The full variable domain, with the rest looked up from reference TRBV15 and TRBJ2-7, is DAMVIQNPRYQVTQFGKPVTLSCSQTLNHNVMYWYQQKSSQAPKLLFHYYDKDFNNEADTPDNFQSRRPNTSFCFLDIRSPGLGDTAMYLCATSRDHGYEQYFGPGTRLTVT.

This clone was picked up many times. The V gene is TRBV23-1, the J gene TRBJ2-7; 11 bases are shared with TRBD1. TRBV23-1 is flagged as an ORF with uncertain function. This CDR3 is 15 amino acids long. V dropped 6 bases and J dropped 0; count of bases not matched to a gene: 4. The CDR3 loop is CASRTGTGGSYEQYF. The CDR3 DNA reads as TGCGCCAGCAGGACCGGGACAGGGGGCTCCTACGAGCAGTACTTC.